Listed here are 15 T cell receptor beta chains from one sample, sequenced in a study of cytomegalovirus exposure and HLA in healthy donors. In the PCR, 60 Vbeta and 13 Jbeta primers were used. This table comes from immunoSEQ multiplex PCR, and its TCRdb copy is limited to in-frame clones, with some not included. The profile covers roughly 130,000 clones, with around 79% appearing a single time and roughly 0.87% taken by the ten largest. What was sequenced was PBMCs. The receptor source for this set is a man aged 18 to 29 in good health and CMV-seronegative.

CDR3 nucleotides: TGTGCCAGCAGTTCCGGGACAGGGGTTCAGCCCCAGCATTTT. Protein product: CASSSGTGVQPQHF. This sequence joins TRBV27 and TRBJ1-5; 10 positions agree with TRBD1. CDR3 size: 14 residues. Trimming at V came to 4 bases and at J to 6 bases, leaving 3 bases not matched to a gene. Germline assignment: CDR1 MNHEY and CDR2 SMNVEV (reference sequence).

This rearrangement joins TRBV10-3 to TRBJ2-7; TRBD1 is a possible D gene (6 bases). Germline V gene lookup returns CDR1 ENHRY and CDR2 SYGVKD. CDR3 length: 16 amino acids. With 0 bases removed from V and 2 bases from J, the gap between germline ends came to 14 bases. This chain's CDR3 is CAISESRTGLTYEQYF. As DNA, the CDR3 is TGTGCCATCAGTGAGTCGAGAACAGGGCTTACCTACGAGCAGTACTTC.

V and J are TRBV5-4 and TRBJ2-3, with D maybe TRBD1 (7 bases). V was clipped by 4 bases and J by 0 bases, with 15 bases between them. The CDR3 contains 16 residues. Germline CDR1 reads SGHNT; CDR2 reads YYREEE (reference sequence). The CDR3, as DNA: TGTGCCAGCAGCGGGAATCAGGGGGGAAGCACAGATACGCAGTATTTT. It codes for CASSGNQGGSTDTQYF.

The chain carries TRBV7-3 and TRBJ2-5, with 12 nucleotides matching TRBD1. The germline V gene encodes CDR1 SGHTA and CDR2 FQGTGA. V was pared by 0 bases and J by 5 bases, with 4 bases of the junction left unmatched. The CDR3 is 16 residues long. In DNA, the CDR3 is TGTGCCAGCAGCTTAACGGGGACAGGGGGCATGGAGACCCAGTACTTC. Protein product: CASSLTGTGGMETQYF.

This chain links TRBV6-1 with TRBJ2-1, with TRBD2 identical over 8 bases. This CDR3 is 14 amino acids long. V gave up 1 base and J gave up 9 bases; unmatched junction bases: 5. In germline, CDR1 is MNHNS, CDR2 SASEGT. For the CDR3, the DNA is TGTGCCAGCAGTGAAGGGGCCGGGAGGGGTGAGCAGTTCTTC. Its protein is CASSEGAGRGEQFF.

V and J are TRBV10-3 and TRBJ2-5, with D possibly matching TRBD1 (6 bases). Trimming shortened V by 6 bases and J by 3 bases, and 17 bases separated the two germline ends. In germline, CDR1 is ENHRY, CDR2 SYGVKD. The CDR3 runs 15 residues. This CDR3 reads CAISSAQDSEETQYF. In nucleotides, the CDR3 is TGTGCCATCAGCTCCGCCCAGGACAGTGAAGAGACCCAGTACTTC.

V gene TRBV6-5 combines with J gene TRBJ2-2; no definite D call. The CDR3 covers 13 residues. V lost 8 bases and J lost 1, with 8 bases in between. The germline gives CDR1 MNHEY, CDR2 SVGAGI. The CDR3 DNA reads TGTGCCAGCGGTTTGAGGAACACCGGGGAGCTGTTTTTT. It yields the protein CASGLRNTGELFF.

This chain links TRBV18 with TRBJ2-2, with D maybe TRBD2 (7 bases). The CDR3 loop spans 18 amino acids. The germline V gene encodes CDR1 KGHSH and CDR2 LQKENI. Trimming cost V 3 bases and J 0 bases, with 17 bases left between them. This CDR3 is CASSPLRGGAANTGELFF. In DNA form, the CDR3 reads TGTGCCAGCTCACCCCTTCGAGGGGGGGCAGCGAACACCGGGGAGCTGTTTTTT.

As for this clone: Other DNA sequences in this specimen translate into the identical CDR3. This chain joins TRBV19 and TRBJ1-2; perhaps TRBD1 as D (6 bases). Germline CDR1 LNHDA, CDR2 SQIVND (reference sequence). CDR3 length equals 18 residues. The V end lost 7 bases, the J end lost 2 bases, and 26 bases lay between the germline ends. CDR3 DNA: TGTGCCAGTACCGGGGGGACATTTCGTACTGCGCTAAACTATGGCTACACCTTC. Translation gives CASTGGTFRTALNYGYTF.

V and J are TRBV4-2 and TRBJ1-2; 10 bases are a match to TRBD1. Germline lookup yields CDR1 LGHNA and CDR2 YNFKEQ. Unmatched junction bases numbered 11, after V lost 6 bases and J lost 4 bases. The CDR3 runs 16 residues. Written as DNA, the CDR3 is TGTGCCAGCAGTCAGAGACAGGGGGCTAACGGCTATGGCTACACCTTC. This sequence encodes CASSQRQGANGYGYTF.

V usage is TRBV7-2 and J usage is TRBJ2-7; the D is unclear. Germline values: CDR1 SGHTA, CDR2 FQGNSA. The CDR3 runs to 13 residues. V lost 3 bases, J lost 5 bases, and 11 bases lay in between. DNA for the CDR3: TGTGCCAGCAGCTTCTCGGGTGGCAACGAGCAGTACTTC. Amino acid sequence: CASSFSGGNEQYF.

This chain uses TRBV5-1 with TRBJ2-5; TRBD1 aligns across 9 bases. The V segment lost 3 bases and the J segment 0 bases; nucleotides outside the gene matches: 3. CDR1 SGHRS and CDR2 YFSETQ come from the germline V gene. CDR3 length equals 15 residues. Here the CDR3 reads CASSSGDRDQETQYF. DNA of the CDR3: TGCGCCAGCAGCTCCGGGGACAGGGACCAAGAGACCCAGTACTTC.

The rearrangement uses TRBV30 and TRBJ2-7, with D possibly matching TRBD1 (6 bases). Germline V gene sequence: CDR1 GTSNPN, CDR2 SVGIG (reference sequence). Trimming cost V 2 bases and J 4 bases, with 9 bases left between them. This CDR3 comprises 12 residues. The CDR3 reads CAWSPQGYEQYF. The CDR3 bases are TGTGCCTGGAGTCCACAGGGTTACGAGCAGTACTTC.

As concerns this clone: Other DNA sequences in this sample translate to the same CDR3. The chain combines TRBV5-1 with TRBJ2-2; 7 bases match TRBD1. J gave up 2 bases and V 4 bases, and 5 bases lay outside the gene matches. Germline CDR1 is SGHRS and CDR2 is YFSETQ. The CDR3 runs 15 residues. For the CDR3, the DNA is TGCGCCAGCAGCCCAAACAGGGGTAACACCGGGGAGCTGTTTTTT. Its protein is CASSPNRGNTGELFF. The full variable domain, with the rest looked up from reference TRBV5-1 and TRBJ2-2, is KAGVTQTPRYLIKTRGQQVTLSCSPISGHRSVSWYQQTPGQGLQFLFEYFSETQRNKGNFPGRFSGRQFSNSRSEMNVSTLELGDSALYLCASSPNRGNTGELFFGEGSRLTVL.

J is TRBJ2-3 and V is TRBV6-4; 7 bases map to TRBD2. V was pared by 6 bases and J by 2 bases, with 5 bases of the junction left unmatched. The CDR3 is made up of 14 amino acids. CDR1 and CDR2 (germline): MRHNA, SNTAGT. The CDR3: CASRAGRDTDTQYF. In DNA, the CDR3 is TGTGCCAGCAGGGCGGGGAGGGACACAGATACGCAGTATTTT.